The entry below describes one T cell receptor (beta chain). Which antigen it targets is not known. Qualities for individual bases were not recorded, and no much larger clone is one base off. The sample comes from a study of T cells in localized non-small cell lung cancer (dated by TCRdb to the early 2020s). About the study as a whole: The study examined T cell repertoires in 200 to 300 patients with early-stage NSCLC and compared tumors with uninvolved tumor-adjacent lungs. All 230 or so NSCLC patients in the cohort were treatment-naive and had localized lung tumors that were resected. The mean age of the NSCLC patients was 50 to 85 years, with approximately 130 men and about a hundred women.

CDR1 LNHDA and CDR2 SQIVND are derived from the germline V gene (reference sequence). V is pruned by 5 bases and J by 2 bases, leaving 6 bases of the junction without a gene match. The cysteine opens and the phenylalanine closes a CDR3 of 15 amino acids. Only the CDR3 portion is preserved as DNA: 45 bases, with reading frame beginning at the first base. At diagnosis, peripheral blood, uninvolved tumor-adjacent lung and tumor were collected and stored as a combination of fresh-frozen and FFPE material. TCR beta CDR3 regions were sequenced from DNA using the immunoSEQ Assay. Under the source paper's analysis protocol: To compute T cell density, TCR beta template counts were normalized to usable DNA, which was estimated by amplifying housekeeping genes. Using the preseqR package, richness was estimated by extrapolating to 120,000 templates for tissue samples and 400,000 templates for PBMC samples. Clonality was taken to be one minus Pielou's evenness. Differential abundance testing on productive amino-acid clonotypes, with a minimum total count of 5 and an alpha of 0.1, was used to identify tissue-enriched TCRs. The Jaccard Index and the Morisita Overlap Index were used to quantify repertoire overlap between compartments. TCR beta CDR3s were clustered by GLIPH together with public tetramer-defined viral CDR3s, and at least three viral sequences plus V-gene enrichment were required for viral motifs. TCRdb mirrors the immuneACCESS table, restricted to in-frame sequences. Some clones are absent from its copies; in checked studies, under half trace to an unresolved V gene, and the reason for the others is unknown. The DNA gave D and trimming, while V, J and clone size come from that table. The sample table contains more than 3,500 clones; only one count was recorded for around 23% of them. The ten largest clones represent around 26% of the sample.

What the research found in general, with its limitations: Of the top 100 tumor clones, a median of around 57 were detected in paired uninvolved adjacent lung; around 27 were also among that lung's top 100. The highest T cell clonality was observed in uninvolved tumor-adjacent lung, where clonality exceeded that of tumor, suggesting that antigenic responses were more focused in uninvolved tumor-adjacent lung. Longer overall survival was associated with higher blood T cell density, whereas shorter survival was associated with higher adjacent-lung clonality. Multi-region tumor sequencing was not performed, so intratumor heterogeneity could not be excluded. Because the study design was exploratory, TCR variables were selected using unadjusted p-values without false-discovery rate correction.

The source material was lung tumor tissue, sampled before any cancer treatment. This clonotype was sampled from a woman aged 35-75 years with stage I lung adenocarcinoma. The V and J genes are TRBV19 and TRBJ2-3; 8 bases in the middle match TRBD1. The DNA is TGTGCCAGTAGTCTTCCGGGACAGGTCACAGATACGCAGTATTTT. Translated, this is CASSLPGQVTDTQYF.